This TCR beta chain was observed in a study of cytomegalovirus exposure and HLA in healthy donors. Study-level results: Highly shared sequence variants in one cluster were likely a sequencing artifact. Analyzed later, association rates of TCRs varied across HLA loci, with DRB1 most and HLA-C fewest.

The V gene's germline CDR1 is SGHRS and CDR2 YFSETQ. V lost 5 bases and J lost 6; bases outside the gene matches: 5. CDR3 length: 14 amino acids. This clone was counted a few times. Its specificity is not known. The PCR had 60 Vbeta and 13 Jbeta primers. The method was immunoSEQ multiplex PCR; TCRdb's version includes in-frame clones alone and lacks a portion of them. The sample contains roughly 140,000 clones, 79% of which appear only once. Sequenced: PBMCs. The sequence was obtained from a man aged 50-60 years in good health and CMV-seropositive. The V call is TRBV5-1, the J call TRBJ1-6; 7 nucleotides agree with TRBD1. CDR3 protein: CASSGSGGNSPLHF. The CDR3 bases are TGCGCCAGCAGTGGATCAGGGGGTAATTCACCCCTCCACTTT.